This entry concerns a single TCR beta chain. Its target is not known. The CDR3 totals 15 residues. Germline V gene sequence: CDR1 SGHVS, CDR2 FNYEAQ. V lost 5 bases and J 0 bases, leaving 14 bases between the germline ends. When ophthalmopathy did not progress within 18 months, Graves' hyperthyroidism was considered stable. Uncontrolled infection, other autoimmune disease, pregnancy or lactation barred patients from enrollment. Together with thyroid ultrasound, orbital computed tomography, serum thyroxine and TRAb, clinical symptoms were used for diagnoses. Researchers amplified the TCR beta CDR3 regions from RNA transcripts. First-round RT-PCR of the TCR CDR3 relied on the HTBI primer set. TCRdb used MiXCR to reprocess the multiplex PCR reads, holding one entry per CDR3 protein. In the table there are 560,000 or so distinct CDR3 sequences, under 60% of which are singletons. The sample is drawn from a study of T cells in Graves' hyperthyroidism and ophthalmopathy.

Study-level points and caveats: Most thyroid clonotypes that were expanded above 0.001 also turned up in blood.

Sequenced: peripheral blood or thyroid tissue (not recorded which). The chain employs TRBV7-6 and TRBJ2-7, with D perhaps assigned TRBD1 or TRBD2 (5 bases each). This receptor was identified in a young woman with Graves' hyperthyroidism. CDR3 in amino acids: CASSQRGDYSYEQYF. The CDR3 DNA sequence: TGTGCCAGCAGCCAACGGGGCGACTACTCCTACGAGCAGTACTTC.